This T cell receptor (beta chain) is from a study of long-term antiretroviral therapy in people with HIV. The CDR3 is made up of 17 amino acids. Germline V CDR1 and CDR2: SGHVS, FQNEAQ. V gave up 5 bases and J gave up 0 bases, with 16 bases separating them. Survey-level immunoSEQ v3.0 assays were run. TCRdb's table, derived via immunoSEQ multiplex PCR, lists solely in-frame clones and lacks some. The sample records about 12,000 clones, around 90% being singletons. Sampling of each donor yielded at least one pre-ART PBMC sample and at least two post-ART PBMC samples. Until DNA extraction, the samples held between about 0.85-10 million cryopreserved PBMC.

The chain is built from TRBV7-8 and TRBJ1-4; the D gene is possibly TRBD1 (6 bases). Sequenced material: unsorted PBMCs, taken 2.1 years after starting antiretroviral therapy. This sequence was found in a middle-aged woman with HIV. The chain's CDR3 is CASSRPGHPATNEKLFF. CDR3 nucleotides: TGTGCCAGCAGCAGACCGGGACACCCTGCAACTAATGAAAAACTGTTTTTT.